This T cell receptor beta chain was sequenced in a study of blood T cell repertoires in COVID-19. Study overall: Researchers got acute and convalescent COVID-19 samples from the United States, Italy and Spain. T cells, B-cell-depleted T cells, or PBMCs provided the cDNA or gDNA that served as material.

Per the study methods: Cell counts per sample came from amplifying reference gene primers. Produced via immunoSEQ multiplex PCR; TCRdb's table is partial and in-frame only. For V, J and clone size, that table is used; D and trimming come from the DNA. The sample consists of around 250,000 clones, around nine tenths of them appearing once. Germline CDR1 and CDR2: SGHNT and YYREEE (reference sequence). V lost 0 bases to trimming and J lost 6 bases, with 12 bases between them. This CDR3 has 14 amino acids. The sequencing input was peripheral blood. The chain uses TRBV5-4 and TRBJ1-2; D is perhaps TRBD1 (5 bases). The receptor was isolated from an older woman with active or convalescent COVID-19. The CDR3 region is CASSLAGRVDGYTF. The CDR3 DNA sequence: TGTGCCAGCAGCTTGGCCGGCAGGGTTGATGGCTACACCTTC.